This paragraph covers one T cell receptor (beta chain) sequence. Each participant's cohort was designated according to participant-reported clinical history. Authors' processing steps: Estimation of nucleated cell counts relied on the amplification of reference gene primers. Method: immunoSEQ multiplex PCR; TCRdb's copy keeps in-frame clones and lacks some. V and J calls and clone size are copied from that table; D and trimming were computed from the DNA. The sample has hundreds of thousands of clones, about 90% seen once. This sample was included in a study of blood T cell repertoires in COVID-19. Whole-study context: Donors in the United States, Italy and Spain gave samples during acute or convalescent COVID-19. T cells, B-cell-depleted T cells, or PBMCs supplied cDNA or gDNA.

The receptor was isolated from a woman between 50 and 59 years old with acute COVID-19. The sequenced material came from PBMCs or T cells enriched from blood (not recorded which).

CDR3 region: CASRHRVVANEKLFF. The CDR3, as DNA: TGTGCCAGTCGCCACAGGGTAGTGGCTAATGAAAAACTGTTTTTT. The chain employs TRBV19 and TRBJ1-4, with D tentatively TRBD1 (6 bases). The CDR3 spans 15 residues. Germline V gene sequence: CDR1 LNHDA, CDR2 SQIVND (reference sequence). V was pared by 8 bases and J by 3 bases, with 16 bases between.